This TCR beta chain was retrieved from a study of identical twins. Study observations and caveats: In cord blood, abundant beta clonotypes had fewer insertions; memory showed no trend. Out-of-frame beta sequences exhibited a weaker degree of excess twin sharing.

TCRdb ran MiXCR on the 5' RACE reads and lists one entry per CDR3 protein. The sample lists about 520,000 distinct CDR3 sequences, roughly 21% occurring once. This clonotype was recorded many times. Its antigen remains unidentified. The V gene's germline CDR1 is ENHRY and CDR2 SYGVKD. The CDR3 is 18 residues long. The junction had 9 bases not matched to a gene; V was cut back by 4 bases and J by 0 bases. In addition, the sample was reused for a study of T cells expressing NK-cell markers. That work states: There were a few donors in whom these clonotypes also led the CD3+CD56-NKG2C+ fraction.

The sequenced material came from CD4+ T cells sorted from blood. The J gene is TRBJ2-1, the V gene TRBV10-3, with 10 nucleotides matching TRBD2. The sequence was collected from a woman between 18 and 30 years old in good health. The CDR3 DNA sequence: TGTGCCATCAGTGTGGGGAGCGGGAGGGGGAGCTCCTACAATGAGCAGTTCTTC. Translated: CAISVGSGRGSSYNEQFF.